This TCR beta chain originates from a study of T-cell memory formation after mild COVID-19. TCRdb processed the 5' RACE reads anew with MiXCR; each CDR3 protein has one entry. The table lists 350,000 to 450,000 distinct CDR3 sequences, approximately 27% of them singletons, with 13% in the top ten. This clonotype was observed a few times. V lost 5 bases, J lost 6 bases, and 14 bases lay in between. The CDR3 contains 14 residues. Germline V gene data show CDR1 as SGHVS and CDR2 as FNYEAQ. This TCR was recovered from an adult woman who had mild COVID-19 (a few samples of this study predate the infection). Cell type and time point are not known. V usage is TRBV7-6 and J usage is TRBJ2-1, with D possibly TRBD2 on 6 matching bases. Material for sequencing was PBMCs or a T cell subset sorted from them (not recorded which). The CDR3, as DNA: TGTGCCAGCAGCCCCTGGACTACCTCCAATGAGCAGTTCTTC. This encodes CASSPWTTSNEQFF.